What follows is one T cell receptor (beta chain) and its context. This sample was taken from a study of blood T cell repertoires in COVID-19. Study overall: The United States, Italy and Spain were the sources of the acute and convalescent COVID-19 samples. PBMCs, B-cell-depleted T cells, or T cells were the source of the cDNA or gDNA that made up the material.

CDR1 is SGHTA and CDR2 is FQGTGA in the germline V gene. Germline trimming cut 2 bases from V and 4 bases from J; bases unmatched to any gene: 10. The CDR3 length is 17 residues. Per the original methods: The authors estimated nucleated cell counts from reference gene primer amplification. The data were produced by immunoSEQ multiplex PCR, yet TCRdb's version contains in-frame clones alone and is incomplete. V, J and clone size are taken as reported in that table, and D and trimming were inferred from the DNA itself. This table has over 300,000 clones, about 82% appearing once. This sequence was found in a woman in her forties or fifties with acute or convalescent COVID-19. The rearrangement uses TRBV7-3 and TRBJ2-5; 10 bases fit TRBD1. Sequences were obtained from peripheral blood. This CDR3 reads CASSLPRDRGWAETQYF. The CDR3 DNA sequence: TGTGCCAGCAGCTTACCACGGGACAGGGGTTGGGCAGAGACCCAGTACTTC.